This TCR beta chain was captured in a study of T cell responses to AZD1222 COVID-19 vaccine. The J segment lost 5 bases and the V segment lost 2 bases, leaving 3 bases of the junction unmatched. CDR3 length: 13 amino acids. TCRdb's copy holds only in-frame clones and misses some; the assay was immunoSEQ multiplex PCR. There are about 270,000 clones in the sample; about 94% occur only once, and 0.55% lies in the top ten. The chain couples TRBV12-3 or TRBV12-4 to TRBJ2-7; 7 bases are a match to TRBD1. The receptor's source is an adult who received the AZD1222 COVID-19 vaccine. The sample consisted of peripheral blood, taken 28 days after the second AZD1222 dose. CDR3 sequence reads: CASSLTGVNEQYF. As DNA, the CDR3 is TGTGCCAGCAGTTTAACAGGGGTCAACGAGCAGTACTTC.